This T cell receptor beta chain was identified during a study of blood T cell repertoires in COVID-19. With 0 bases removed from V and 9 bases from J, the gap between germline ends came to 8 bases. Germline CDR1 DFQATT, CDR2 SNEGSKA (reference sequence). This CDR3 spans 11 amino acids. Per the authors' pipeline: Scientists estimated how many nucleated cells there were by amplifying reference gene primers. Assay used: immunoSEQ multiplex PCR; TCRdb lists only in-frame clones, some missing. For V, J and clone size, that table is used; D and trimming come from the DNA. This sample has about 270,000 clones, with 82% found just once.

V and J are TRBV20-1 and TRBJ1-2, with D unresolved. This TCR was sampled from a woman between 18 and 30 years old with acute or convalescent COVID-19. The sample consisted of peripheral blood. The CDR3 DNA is TGCAGTGCTAGAGAATTCGTTAGCTACACCTTC. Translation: CSAREFVSYTF.